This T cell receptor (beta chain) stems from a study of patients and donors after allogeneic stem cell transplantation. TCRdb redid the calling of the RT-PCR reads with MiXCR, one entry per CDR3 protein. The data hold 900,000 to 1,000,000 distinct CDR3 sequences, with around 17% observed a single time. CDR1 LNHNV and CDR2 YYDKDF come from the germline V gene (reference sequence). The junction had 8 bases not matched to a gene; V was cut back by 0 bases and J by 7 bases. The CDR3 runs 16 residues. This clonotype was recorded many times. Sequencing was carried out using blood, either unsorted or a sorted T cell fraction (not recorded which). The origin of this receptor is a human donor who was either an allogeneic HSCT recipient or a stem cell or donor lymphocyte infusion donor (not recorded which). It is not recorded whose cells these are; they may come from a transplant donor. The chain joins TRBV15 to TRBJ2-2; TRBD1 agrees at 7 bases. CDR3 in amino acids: CATSRDLDRVGGELFF. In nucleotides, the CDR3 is TGTGCCACCAGCAGAGATCTTGACAGGGTTGGCGGGGAGCTGTTTTTT.